At least ten counts were recorded for the clone carrying this T cell receptor (beta chain). The data derive from a study of spatial heterogeneity in lung cancer. MiXCR, applied by TCRdb to the 5' RACE reads, yields one record per CDR3 protein. The sample yields 35,000 to 45,000 distinct CDR3 sequences, less than 9% seen once. The CDR3 length is 16 residues. Germline-derived CDR1 and CDR2 are MGHDK and SYGVNS. V was clipped by 3 bases and J by 3 bases; unmatched bases: 6. Time point noted: sample taken at primary tumor resection. The J gene is TRBJ2-7, the V gene TRBV25-1; 12 bases align to TRBD1. The TCR originated in a female donor with early-stage non-small cell lung cancer. The sample consisted of PBMCs, taken at surgery. The CDR3 sequence is CASSDLGQGAFYEQYF. The CDR3 DNA reads as TGTGCCAGCAGTGACCTGGGACAGGGGGCGTTCTACGAGCAGTACTTC.